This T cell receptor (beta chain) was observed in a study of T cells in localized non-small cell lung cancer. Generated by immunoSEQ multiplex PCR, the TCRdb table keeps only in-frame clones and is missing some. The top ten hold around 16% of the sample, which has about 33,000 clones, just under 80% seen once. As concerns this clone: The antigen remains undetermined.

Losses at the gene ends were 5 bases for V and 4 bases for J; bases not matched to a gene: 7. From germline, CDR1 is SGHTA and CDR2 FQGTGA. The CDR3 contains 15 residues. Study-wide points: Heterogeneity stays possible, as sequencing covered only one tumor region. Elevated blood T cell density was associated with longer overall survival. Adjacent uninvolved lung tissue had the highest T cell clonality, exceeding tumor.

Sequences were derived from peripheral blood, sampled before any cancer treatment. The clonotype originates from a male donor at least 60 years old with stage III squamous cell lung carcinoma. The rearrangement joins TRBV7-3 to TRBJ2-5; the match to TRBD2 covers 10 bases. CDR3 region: CASSPTASGRETQYF. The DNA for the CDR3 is TGTGCCAGCAGCCCGACGGCTAGCGGGAGAGAGACCCAGTACTTC.